This TCR beta chain was captured in a study of CD8+ T cells in alopecia areata. This clone has a single count. Antigen: not known. Reverse transcribed after extraction, RNA yielded cDNA as the sequencing template. Only in-frame clones appear in the TCRdb table, and some are missing; sequencing was by immunoSEQ multiplex PCR. The top ten hold about a tenth of the sample, which has about 180,000 clones, 51% seen once. Points from the study as a whole: Scalp clonality and expanded CD8+ clones among the top 100 were significantly decreased by tofacitinib.

This sample's treatment: oral pan-JAK inhibitor, 5-10 mg twice daily. The CDR3 has 12 amino acids. Germline CDR1 and CDR2: SQVTM and ANQGSEA. The TCR sequence derives from a human donor with alopecia areata. This sequence joins TRBV29-1 and TRBJ1-1; 7 bases are shared with TRBD1. Sequenced here: CD8+ T cells sorted from blood, sampled at approximately week 51, from a patient treated with tofacitinib. The CDR3 region is CTTYRGITEAFF. CDR3 nucleotides: TGCACGACCTACAGGGGAATCACTGAAGCTTTCTTT.